This T cell receptor beta chain was obtained from a study of CD8 T cells in Susac syndrome. Reverse transcription used about 0.45 to 1 ug RNA and random hexamers. Amplification of the TCR beta CDR3 was carried out by immunoSEQ multiplex PCR, which spanned a total of 54 Vbeta and 13 Jbeta segments. TCRdb itself ran the immunoSEQ multiplex PCR reads through MiXCR, one entry per CDR3 protein. This sample has some 120,000 distinct CDR3 sequences; 90% to 95% occur once, and the top ten carry roughly 0.13%. A remark on this clonotype: Its target is unknown.

Study-level findings and limits: That the number of individuals in its TCR sequencing and HLA analysis was relatively small was acknowledged by the study.

Unmatched junction bases numbered 2, after V lost 7 bases and J lost 0 bases. CDR1 is SNHLY, CDR2 FYNNEI, per germline. There are 14 residues in the CDR3. Specimen: CD4+ T cells from PBMCs. The source of this sequence is a human donor in good health. The rearrangement joins TRBV2 to TRBJ2-7, with 11 positions matching TRBD2. The CDR3 bases are TGTGCCAGCACAGGGACTAGCGGCTCCTACGAGCAGTACTTC. Translation: CASTGTSGSYEQYF.